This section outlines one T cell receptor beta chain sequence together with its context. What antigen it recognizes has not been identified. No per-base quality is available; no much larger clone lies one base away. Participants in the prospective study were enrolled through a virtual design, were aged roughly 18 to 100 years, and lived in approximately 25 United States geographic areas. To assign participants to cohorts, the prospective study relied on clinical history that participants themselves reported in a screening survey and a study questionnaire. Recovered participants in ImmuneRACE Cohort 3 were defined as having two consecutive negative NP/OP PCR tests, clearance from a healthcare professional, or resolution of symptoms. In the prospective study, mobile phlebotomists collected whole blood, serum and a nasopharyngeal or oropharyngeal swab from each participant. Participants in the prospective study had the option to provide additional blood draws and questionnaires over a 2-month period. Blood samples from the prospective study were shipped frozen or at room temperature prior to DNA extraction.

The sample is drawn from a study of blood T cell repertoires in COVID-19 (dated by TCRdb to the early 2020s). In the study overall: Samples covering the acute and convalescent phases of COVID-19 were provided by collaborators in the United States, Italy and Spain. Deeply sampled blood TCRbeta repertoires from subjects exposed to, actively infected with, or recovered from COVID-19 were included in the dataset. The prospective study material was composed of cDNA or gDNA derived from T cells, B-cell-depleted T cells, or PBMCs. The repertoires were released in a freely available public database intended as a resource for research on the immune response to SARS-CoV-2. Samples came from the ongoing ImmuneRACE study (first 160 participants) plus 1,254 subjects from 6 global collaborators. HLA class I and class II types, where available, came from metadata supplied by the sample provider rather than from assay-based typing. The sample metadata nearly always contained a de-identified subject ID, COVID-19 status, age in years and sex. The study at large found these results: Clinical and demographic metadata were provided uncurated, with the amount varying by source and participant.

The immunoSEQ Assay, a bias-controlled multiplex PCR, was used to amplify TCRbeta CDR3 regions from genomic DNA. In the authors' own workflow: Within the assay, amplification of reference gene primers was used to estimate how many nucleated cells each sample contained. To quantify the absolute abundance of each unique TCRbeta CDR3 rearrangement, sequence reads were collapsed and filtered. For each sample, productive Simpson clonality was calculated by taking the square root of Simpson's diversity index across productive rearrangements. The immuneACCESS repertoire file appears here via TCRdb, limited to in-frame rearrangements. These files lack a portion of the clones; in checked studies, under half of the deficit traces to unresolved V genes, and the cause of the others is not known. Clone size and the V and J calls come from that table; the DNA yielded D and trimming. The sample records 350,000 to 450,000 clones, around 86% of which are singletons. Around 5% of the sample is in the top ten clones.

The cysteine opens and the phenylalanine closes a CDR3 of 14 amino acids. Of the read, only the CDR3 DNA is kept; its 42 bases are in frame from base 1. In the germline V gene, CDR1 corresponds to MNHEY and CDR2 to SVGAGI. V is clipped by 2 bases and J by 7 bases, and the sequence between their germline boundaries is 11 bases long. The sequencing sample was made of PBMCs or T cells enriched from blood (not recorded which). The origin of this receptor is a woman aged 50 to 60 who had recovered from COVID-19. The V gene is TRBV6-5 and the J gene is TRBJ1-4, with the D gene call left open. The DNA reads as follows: TGTGCCAGCAGTTACACCAGCGCTGCTGAAAAACTGTTTTTT. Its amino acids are CASSYTSAAEKLFF.